Following are 21 T cell receptor beta chains from one sample sequenced in a study of T-cell reconstitution after alpha-beta-depleted transplantation in children. Unique molecular identifiers featured in how the TCRbeta library was prepared. TCRdb redid the calling of the PCR reads with MiXCR, one entry per CDR3 protein. The repertoire has 600,000 to 700,000 distinct CDR3 sequences, 16% of them found once; the top ten carry approximately 1%. Sequenced material: PBMCs from the stem cell graft donor, taken from the stem cell graft. These receptors originate from a human donor who donated a stem cell graft to a child with acute myeloid leukemia.

This chain connects TRBV7-2 to TRBJ2-1; 13 nucleotides agree with TRBD2. This CDR3 region has 17 residues. Germline assignment: CDR1 SGHTA and CDR2 FQGNSA. J lost 0 bases, V lost 4 bases, and 3 bases had no gene match. The CDR3 sequence: CASSSWTSGGSYNEQFF. CDR3 sequence (DNA): TGTGCCAGCAGCTCCTGGACTAGCGGGGGCTCCTACAATGAGCAGTTCTTC.

This clonotype was seen many times. The rearrangement links TRBV20-1 to TRBJ1-5, with D possibly TRBD1 on 5 matching bases. The V gene's germline CDR1 is DFQATT and CDR2 SNEGSKA (reference sequence). CDR3 length: 14 residues. Trimming stripped 5 bases from V and 1 base from J, with 12 bases between. CDR3 amino acids: CSAPRWGSNQPQHF. The CDR3 DNA reads TGCAGTGCTCCCCGGTGGGGGAGCAATCAGCCCCAGCATTTT.

In its sample, this clonotype was seen a few times. V is TRBV5-1 and J is TRBJ2-7; TRBD1 aligns across 7 bases. This CDR3 is 13 amino acids long. Trimming cost V 2 bases and J 3 bases; bases outside gene matches: 2. CDR1 and CDR2 from the germline V gene are SGHRS and YFSETQ. This CDR3 is CASSFDRDYEQYV. In DNA, the CDR3 is TGCGCCAGCAGCTTCGACAGGGACTACGAGCAGTACGTC.

This clonotype was observed a few times. The chain couples TRBV5-1 to TRBJ2-3; 7 bases are shared with TRBD1. The junction had 5 bases not matched to a gene; V was cut back by 6 bases and J by 1 base. The CDR3 has 14 amino acids. Germline V gene data show CDR1 as SGHRS and CDR2 as YFSETQ. The CDR3 here is CASIEGGRTDTQYF. As DNA, the CDR3 is TGCGCCAGCATTGAAGGGGGCCGCACAGATACGCAGTATTTT.

V usage is TRBV4-2 and J usage is TRBJ1-4; a weak D match, TRBD1 (5 bases). Germline V gives CDR1 LGHNA, CDR2 YNFKEQ. The CDR3 covers 18 residues. The V end lost 0 bases, the J end lost 4 bases, and 18 bases lay between the germline ends. In DNA, the CDR3 is TGTGCCAGCAGCCAAGATCTAGGGAGGGGCGGCTATAATGAAAAACTGTTTTTT. Translated, it gives CASSQDLGRGGYNEKLFF.

Note on this clonotype: The junction departs from the called germline gene at one end, perhaps through a read error. This chain joins TRBV20-1 and TRBJ1-5, with 8 bases identical to TRBD1. Germline V gene sequence: CDR1 DFQATT, CDR2 SNEGSKA (reference sequence). The CDR3 has 14 amino acids. The CDR3 DNA reads TGCAGTGCTAGCCGGGACAGGTACAATCACCCCCAGCATTTT. It codes for CSASRDRYNHPQHF.

A word on this clonotype: The conserved phenylalanine or tryptophan normally closing the CDR3 is absent here, so this likely arose from a read error. This chain uses TRBV28 with TRBJ1-1; TRBD1 is a possible D gene (6 bases). Germline V CDR1 and CDR2: MDHEN, SYDVKM. The CDR3 runs to 10 residues. Trimming stripped 11 bases from V and 5 bases from J, with 9 bases between. The CDR3 region has the DNA TGTGCCTCCCAGGGGACTGAAGCTTTCCTT. This encodes CASQGTEAFL.

This clonotype was counted at least ten times. V usage is TRBV2 and J usage is TRBJ2-3; no clear D. The CDR3 has 12 amino acids. Germline V gene lookup returns CDR1 SNHLY and CDR2 FYNNEI. V was trimmed by 8 bases and J by 3 bases, leaving 9 bases between them. The CDR3 DNA is TGTGCCAGCGTAAGGGTGACAGATACGCAGTATTTT. It yields the protein CASVRVTDTQYF.

This clonotype was picked up a small number of times. The V gene is TRBV4-3, the J gene TRBJ2-7, with D possibly being TRBD1 or TRBD2 (8 bases each). There are 17 residues in the CDR3. Deletions cut 3 bases from V and 2 bases from J, with 20 bases between. Germline V lookup: CDR1 LGHNA, CDR2 YSLEER. The CDR3 sequence is CASSHPREDRDTYEQYF. The CDR3 bases are TGCGCCAGCAGCCACCCGCGGGAGGACAGGGACACCTACGAGCAGTACTTC.

This clonotype was detected ten times or more. The chain uses TRBV20-1 and TRBJ1-5, with TRBD1 identical over 9 bases. The CDR3 runs to 15 residues. The V gene end was trimmed by 5 bases and the J gene end by 7 bases; junction bases not matched to a gene: 12. CDR1 is DFQATT, CDR2 SNEGSKA, per germline (reference sequence). CDR3 loop: CSASSRDRVGQPQHF. The CDR3 DNA sequence: TGCAGTGCTTCGTCCCGGGACAGGGTGGGGCAGCCCCAGCATTTT.

This clonotype has more than one count but fewer than ten. The J gene is TRBJ2-3, the V gene TRBV7-6, with a possible D match to TRBD2 (6 bases). V was cut by 1 base and J by 1 base, with 15 bases left in between. The CDR3 has 17 amino acids. Germline values: CDR1 SGHVS, CDR2 FNYEAQ. The CDR3 DNA reads TGTGCCAGCAGCTTAGTGTTCGGAGGAGGGGGCACAGATACGCAGTATTTT. Its protein is CASSLVFGGGGTDTQYF.

This clonotype appeared a few times. The chain has TRBV20-1 and TRBJ2-6; D is perhaps TRBD1 or TRBD2 (5 bases each). Germline values: CDR1 DFQATT, CDR2 SNEGSKA (reference sequence). V was shortened by 0 bases and J by 2 bases, with 11 bases between the two germline ends. This CDR3 is 16 amino acids long. CDR3 amino acids: CSARDNGAAGANVLTF. The CDR3 DNA is TGCAGTGCTAGAGATAACGGGGCGGCTGGGGCCAACGTCCTGACTTTC.

This clonotype has just a few counts. This chain joins TRBV20-1 and TRBJ2-5; D might be TRBD1 (6 bases). The germline V gene has CDR1 DFQATT and CDR2 SNEGSKA (reference sequence). The CDR3 totals 12 residues. The V end lost 4 bases, the J end lost 4 bases, and 10 bases lay between the germline ends. CDR3 loop: CSAITGRETQYF. The CDR3 region has the DNA TGCAGTGCTATTACAGGGAGAGAGACCCAGTACTTC.

The chain uses TRBV7-2 and TRBJ2-5; D is unresolved. There are 16 residues in the CDR3. The V end was cut by 2 bases, the J end by 2 bases, with 15 bases between. CDR1 SGHTA and CDR2 FQGNSA come from the germline V gene. Here the CDR3 reads CASSLNLRAVQETQYF. DNA of the CDR3: TGTGCCAGCAGCTTAAACTTACGGGCAGTGCAAGAGACCCAGTACTTC.

The chain recombines TRBV20-1 with TRBJ2-5, with D possibly being TRBD2 (7 bases). CDR3 length equals 13 residues. Germline V gives CDR1 DFQATT, CDR2 SNEGSKA (reference sequence). The germline V and J ends were trimmed by 3 bases and 5 bases, with 13 bases remaining between them. CDR3 sequence (DNA): TGCAGTGCTAGTCGGGGGGCCTGGGAGACCCAGTACTTC. Amino acids: CSASRGAWETQYF.

The V call is TRBV28, the J call TRBJ2-3; 12 positions match TRBD2. CDR3 length: 21 amino acids. CDR1 and CDR2 (germline): MDHEN, SYDVKM. V lost 3 bases and J lost 0; bases outside the gene matches: 16. This CDR3 reads CASSLPSSGGDFATSTDTQYF. As DNA, the CDR3 is TGTGCCAGCAGTTTGCCCTCTAGCGGGGGGGACTTTGCGACTAGCACAGATACGCAGTATTTT.

The rearrangement links TRBV4-3 to TRBJ2-1, with TRBD2 matching over 8 bases. In germline, CDR1 is LGHNA, CDR2 YSLEER. The CDR3 runs 15 residues. V lost 0 bases to trimming and J lost 5 bases; unmatched junction nucleotides: 3. CDR3 nucleotides: TGCGCCAGCAGCCAAGACGGGGGGGACGACAATGAGCAGTTCTTC. The encoded protein is CASSQDGGDDNEQFF.

The V gene is TRBV29-1, the J gene TRBJ1-1; 8 nucleotides agree with TRBD1. Germline CDR1 SQVTM, CDR2 ANQGSEA. The CDR3 is made up of 15 amino acids. V lost 3 bases, J lost 4 bases, and 10 bases stayed unmatched. This CDR3 reads CSVDGETGDVTEAFF. The CDR3 DNA sequence: TGCAGCGTTGATGGGGAGACAGGGGATGTCACTGAAGCTTTCTTT.

The chain employs TRBV5-5 and TRBJ2-1, with D perhaps TRBD2 (6 bases). The CDR3 is 14 amino acids. Germline CDR1 SGHKS, CDR2 YYEKEE (reference sequence). Trimming pared 4 bases from V and 8 bases from J, leaving 16 bases between. The CDR3 loop is CASSQEGRSDEQFF. In nucleotides, the CDR3 is TGTGCCAGCAGCCAGGAGGGCCGGTCCGATGAGCAGTTCTTC.

This clonotype was counted between two and nine times. Germline is not matched at one junction end, which may reflect a read error. The chain couples TRBV20-1 to TRBJ2-5; D is possibly TRBD2 (7 bases). Germline values: CDR1 DFQATT, CDR2 SNEGSKA (reference sequence). This CDR3 spans 16 amino acids. CDR3 bases: TGCTGTGCTAGAGATAATGCAGGGGAGGGATGGGAGACCCAGTACTTC. It translates to CCARDNAGEGWETQYF.

The genes are TRBV7-2 and TRBJ2-1; 10 nucleotides line up with TRBD2. The CDR3 extends over 15 amino acids. The V gene end was trimmed by 6 bases and the J gene end by 4 bases; junction bases not matched to a gene: 6. Germline CDR1 is SGHTA and CDR2 is FQGNSA. CDR3 DNA: TGTGCCAGCAGGTCTAGCGGGGGCCATTACAATGAGCAGTTCTTC. Translation gives CASRSSGGHYNEQFF.